This T cell receptor (beta chain) was sequenced during a study of shared clonotypes between healthy human individuals. This clone was recorded a few times. Replicate PCRs for sorted subsets used approximately 190 ng DNA; this equaled around 29,000 T cell genomes. This table comes from immunoSEQ multiplex PCR, and its TCRdb copy is limited to in-frame clones, with some not included. The data hold 950,000 to 1,300,000 clones, with roughly 70% observed a single time. The CDR3 contains 13 residues. Germline values: CDR1 SEHNR, CDR2 FQNEAQ (reference sequence). V dropped 7 bases and J dropped 7 bases, with 13 bases sitting between them.

The chain is built from TRBV7-9 and TRBJ2-2; D is uncertain. Sequencing was carried out using memory CD4+ T cells sorted from blood. The subset: CD45RA-negative fraction. The TCR originated in a man aged 18 to 30 in good health. The CDR3 region is CASKIRENGELFF. CDR3 coding DNA: TGTGCCAGCAAAATAAGGGAAAACGGGGAGCTGTTTTTT. Filled out from reference TRBV7-9 and TRBJ2-2, the complete variable domain reads DTGVSQNPRHKITKRGQNVTFRCDPISEHNRLYWYRQTLGQGPEFLTYFQNEAQLEKSRLLSDRFSAERPKGSFSTLEIQRTEQGDSAMYLCASKIRENGELFFGEGSRLTVL.